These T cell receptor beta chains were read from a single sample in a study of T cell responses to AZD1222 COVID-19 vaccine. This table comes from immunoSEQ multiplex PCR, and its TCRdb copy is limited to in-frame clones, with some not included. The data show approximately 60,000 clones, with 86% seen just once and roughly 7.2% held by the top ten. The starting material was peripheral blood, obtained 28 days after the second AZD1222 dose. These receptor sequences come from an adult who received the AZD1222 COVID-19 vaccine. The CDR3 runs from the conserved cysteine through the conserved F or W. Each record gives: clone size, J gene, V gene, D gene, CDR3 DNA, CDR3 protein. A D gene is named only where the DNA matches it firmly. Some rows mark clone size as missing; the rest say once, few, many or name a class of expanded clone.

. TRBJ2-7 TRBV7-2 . TGTGCCAGCAGCTTAGAGGGGGGGGACACCTACGAGCAGTACTTC CASSLEGGDTYEQYF
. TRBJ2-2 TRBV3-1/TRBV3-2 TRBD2 TGTGCCAGCAGCCAAGGGACTAGCTTTAACACCGGGGAGCTGTTTTTT CASSQGTSFNTGELFF
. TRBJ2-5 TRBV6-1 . TGTGCCAGCAGTGAGGGTATCCAAGAGACCCAGTACTTC CASSEGIQETQYF
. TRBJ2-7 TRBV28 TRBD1 TGTGCCAGCAGCCCACAGGGGGCCGGTTCCTACGAGCAGTACTTC CASSPQGAGSYEQYF
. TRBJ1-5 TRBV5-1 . TGCGCCAGCAGCCTGGGGGGAGGGGAATCATATCCCCAGCATTTT CASSLGGGESYPQHF
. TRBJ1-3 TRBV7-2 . TGTGCCAGCGGACCTGGAGGGAGTAATCGAAACACCATATATTTT CASGPGGSNRNTIYF
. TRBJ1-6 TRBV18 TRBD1 TGTGCCAGCTCACCTGGACAGGTGATCTATAATTCACCCCTCCACTTT CASSPGQVIYNSPLHF
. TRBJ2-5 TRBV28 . TGTGCCAGCAGTTTTCCCTCTTTAGAGACCCAGTACTTC CASSFPSLETQYF
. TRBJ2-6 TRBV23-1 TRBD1 TGCGCCAGCAGTCAAGGGACAGGTTCATCTGGGGCCAACGTCCTGACTTTC CASSQGTGSSGANVLTF
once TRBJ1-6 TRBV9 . TGTGCCAGCAGCGCCAGAATTATGGATTCACCCCTCCACTTT CASSARIMDSPLHF
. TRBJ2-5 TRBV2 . TGTGCCAGCAAAACCGGGGCTGAAGAGACCCAGTACTTC CASKTGAEETQYF
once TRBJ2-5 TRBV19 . TGTGCCAGTAGTAATGTGGGTGGAGAGACCCAGTACTTC CASSNVGGETQYF
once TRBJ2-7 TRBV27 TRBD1 TGTGCCAGCAGTTCCCTCGGGACAGGGGTAAAATACGAGCAGTACTTC CASSSLGTGVKYEQYF
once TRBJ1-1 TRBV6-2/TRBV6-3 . TGTGCCAGCAGTTATGAATACACTGAAGCTTTCTTT CASSYEYTEAFF
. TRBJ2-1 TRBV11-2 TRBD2 TGTGCCAGCATGGTAGCGGGAGGGCATGAGCAGTTCTTC CASMVAGGHEQFF
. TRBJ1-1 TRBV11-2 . TGTGCCAGCAGTCTTAGACCGGGACACATAAACACTGAAGCTTTCTTT CASSLRPGHINTEAFF
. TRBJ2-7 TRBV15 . TGTGCCACCAGCACCCAACAGAGAGGGACCTACGAGCAGTACTTC CATSTQQRGTYEQYF
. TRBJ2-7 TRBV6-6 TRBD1 TGTGCCAGCAGTTTTCGGACAGGGGGCGACGAGCAGTACTTC CASSFRTGGDEQYF
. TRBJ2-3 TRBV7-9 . TGTGCCAGCAGCTTATTCGGAAGGGGACCAGATACGCAGTATTTT CASSLFGRGPDTQYF
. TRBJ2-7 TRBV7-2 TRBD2 TGTGCCAGCAGCTCTTGGACTAGCTCCTACGAGCAGTACTTC CASSSWTSSYEQYF
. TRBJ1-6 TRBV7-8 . TGTGCCAGCAGCCGTGACAGCTATAATTCACCCCTCCACTTT CASSRDSYNSPLHF
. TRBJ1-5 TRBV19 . TGTGCCAGTAGGTCCAATCCCCGAGACAATCAGCCCCAGCATTTT CASRSNPRDNQPQHF
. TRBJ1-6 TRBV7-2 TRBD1 TGTGCCAGCAACCGGAGACAGGGTGGAAATTCACCCCTCCACTTT CASNRRQGGNSPLHF
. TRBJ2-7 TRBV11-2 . TGTGCCAGCAGCTTAGATGCCCCCGACGAGCAGTACTTC CASSLDAPDEQYF
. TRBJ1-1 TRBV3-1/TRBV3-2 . TGTGCCAGCAGCCAAGACGGGAACGGAGGTGATGAAGCTTTCTTT CASSQDGNGGDEAFF
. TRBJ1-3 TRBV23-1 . TGCGCCAGCAGTCGCACTCGGGGGATAGCGAGAAACACCATATATTTT CASSRTRGIARNTIYF
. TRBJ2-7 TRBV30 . TGTGCCTGGGCCGGGGGTACCTACGAGCAGTACTTC CAWAGGTYEQYF
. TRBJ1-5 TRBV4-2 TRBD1 TGTGCCAGCAGCCAAGAGACAGGGGAGTTGCCCCAGCATTTT CASSQETGELPQHF
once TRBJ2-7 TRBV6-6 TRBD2 TGTGCCAGCAGGATCGACTTAGCGGGGGGCTACGAGCAGTACTTC CASRIDLAGGYEQYF
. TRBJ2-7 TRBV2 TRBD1 TGTGCCAGCATACGGACAGGGGCTAGCTACGAGCAGTACTTC CASIRTGASYEQYF
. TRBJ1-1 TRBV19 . TGTGCCAGTACCCCTATGGTTACCTCTCAGGATGCTTTCTTT CASTPMVTSQDAFF